The T cell receptor (beta chain) under discussion was sequenced for a study of shared T cell receptors in the human thymus. V lost 7 bases, J lost 5 bases, and 18 bases stayed unmatched. CDR3 size: 18 residues. The table came from immunoSEQ multiplex PCR; TCRdb's copy has only in-frame clones and leaves some out. The sample gives hundreds of thousands of clones, roughly 86% of which show up once; 0.0094% is in the top ten. These same data were also listed under a study on human thymus T cells. That report adds: Thymic material originated from resections removed in the course of corrective heart surgery. Across thymic and blood repertoires, the usage of V and J genes appeared to be biased. Highly overlapping thymic repertoires in unrelated individuals were reported by related research.

The sample comprised thymocytes. This clonotype was obtained from a boy less than two years old with a congenital heart defect. V gene TRBV6-7 combines with J gene TRBJ2-1, with TRBD2 matching 9 bases. TRBV6-7 is recorded as an ORF, its role being uncertain. CDR3 coding DNA: TGTGCCAGCAAAGTGTGTAAGGGGCGGGAGGGCCAAAACAATGAGCAGTTCTTC. Translated: CASKVCKGREGQNNEQFF.